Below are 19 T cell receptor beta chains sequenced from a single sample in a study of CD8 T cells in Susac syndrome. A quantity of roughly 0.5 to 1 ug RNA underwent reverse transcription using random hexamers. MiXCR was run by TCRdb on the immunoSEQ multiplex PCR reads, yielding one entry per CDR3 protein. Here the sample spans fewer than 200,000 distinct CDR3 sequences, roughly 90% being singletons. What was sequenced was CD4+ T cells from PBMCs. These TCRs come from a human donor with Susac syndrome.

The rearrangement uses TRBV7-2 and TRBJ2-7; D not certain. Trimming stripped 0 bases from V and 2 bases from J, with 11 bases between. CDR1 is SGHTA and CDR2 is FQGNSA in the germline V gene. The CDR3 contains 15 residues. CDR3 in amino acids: CASSLAPLYTYEQYF. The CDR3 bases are TGTGCCAGCAGCTTAGCGCCCCTATATACCTACGAGCAGTACTTC.

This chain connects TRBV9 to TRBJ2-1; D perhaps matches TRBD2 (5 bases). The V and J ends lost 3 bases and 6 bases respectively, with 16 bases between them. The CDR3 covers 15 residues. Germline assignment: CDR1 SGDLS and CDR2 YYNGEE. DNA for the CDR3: TGTGCCAGCAGCGAAAGCGGTCCTGGCCTCAATGAGCAGTTCTTC. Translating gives CASSESGPGLNEQFF.

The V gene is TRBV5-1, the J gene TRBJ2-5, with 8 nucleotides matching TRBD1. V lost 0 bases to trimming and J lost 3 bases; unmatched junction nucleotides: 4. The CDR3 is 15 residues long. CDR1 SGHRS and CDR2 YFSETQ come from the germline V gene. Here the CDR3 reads CASSLVPDREETQYF. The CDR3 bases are TGCGCCAGCAGCTTGGTCCCGGACAGGGAAGAGACCCAGTACTTC.

Here the CDR3 DNA reads TGTGCAGCAGGCGTGGAACAGCCCCAGCATTTT. Protein sequence: CAAGVEQPQHF. The genes are TRBV10-3 and TRBJ1-5; D is ambiguous. Germline CDR1 ENHRY, CDR2 SYGVKD. The CDR3 is 11 amino acids.

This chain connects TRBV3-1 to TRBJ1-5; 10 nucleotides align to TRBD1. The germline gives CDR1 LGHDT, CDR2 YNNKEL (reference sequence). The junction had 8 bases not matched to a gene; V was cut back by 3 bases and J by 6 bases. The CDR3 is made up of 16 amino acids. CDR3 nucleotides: TGTGCCAGCAGCCATACCGGGACAGGGGAAGGTCAGCCCCAGCATTTT. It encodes CASSHTGTGEGQPQHF.

The CDR3, as DNA: TGTGCCAGCTCACCACCCCTGGCAGGGAACACTGAAGCTTTCTTT. This sequence encodes CASSPPLAGNTEAFF. The V call is TRBV18, the J call TRBJ1-1; D unresolved. Germline V gives CDR1 KGHSH, CDR2 LQKENI. The V end lost 0 bases, the J end lost 1 base, and 9 bases lay between the germline ends. The CDR3 has 15 amino acids.

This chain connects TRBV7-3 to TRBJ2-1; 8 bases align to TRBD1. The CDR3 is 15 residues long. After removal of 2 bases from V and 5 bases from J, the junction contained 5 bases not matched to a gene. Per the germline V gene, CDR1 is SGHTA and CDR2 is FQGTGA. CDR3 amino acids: CASSLGQGMNNEQFF. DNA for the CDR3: TGTGCCAGCAGCTTAGGACAGGGTATGAACAATGAGCAGTTCTTC. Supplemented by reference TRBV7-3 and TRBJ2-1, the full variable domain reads GAGVSQTPSNKVTEKGKYVELRCDPISGHTALYWYRQSLGQGPEFLIYFQGTGAADDSGLPNDRFFAVRPEGSVSTLKIQRTERGDSAVYLCASSLGQGMNNEQFFGPGTRLTVL.

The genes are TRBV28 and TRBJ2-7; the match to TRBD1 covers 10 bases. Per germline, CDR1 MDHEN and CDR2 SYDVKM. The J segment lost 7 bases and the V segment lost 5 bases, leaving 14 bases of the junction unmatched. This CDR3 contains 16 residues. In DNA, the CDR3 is TGTGCCAGCAGTCCGATGCCGGGACAGGGGAATAAAGAGCAGTACTTC. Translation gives CASSPMPGQGNKEQYF. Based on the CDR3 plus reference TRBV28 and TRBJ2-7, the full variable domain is DVKVTQSSRYLVKRTGEKVFLECVQDMDHENMFWYRQDPGLGLRLIYFSYDVKMKEKGDIPEGYSVSREKKERFSLILESASTNQTSMYLCASSPMPGQGNKEQYFGPGTRLTVT.

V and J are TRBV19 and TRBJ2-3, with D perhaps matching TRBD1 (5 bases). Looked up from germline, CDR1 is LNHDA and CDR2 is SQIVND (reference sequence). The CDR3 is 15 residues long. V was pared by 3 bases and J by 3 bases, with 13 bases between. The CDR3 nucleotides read TGTGCCAGTAGTATCGCCCAGGGATCTACAGATACGCAGTATTTT. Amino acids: CASSIAQGSTDTQYF.

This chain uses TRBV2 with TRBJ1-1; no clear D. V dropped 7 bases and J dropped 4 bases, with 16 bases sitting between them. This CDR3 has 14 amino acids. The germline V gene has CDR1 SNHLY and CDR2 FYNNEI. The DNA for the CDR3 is TGTGCCAGCACTTCAACACCGAGGAGCACTGAAGCTTTCTTT. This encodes CASTSTPRSTEAFF.

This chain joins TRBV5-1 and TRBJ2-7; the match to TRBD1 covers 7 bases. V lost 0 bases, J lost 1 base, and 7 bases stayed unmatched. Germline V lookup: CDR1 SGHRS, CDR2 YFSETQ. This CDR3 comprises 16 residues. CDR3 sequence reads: CASSLASGTVSYEQYF. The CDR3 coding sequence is TGCGCCAGCAGCTTGGCCTCCGGGACAGTTTCCTACGAGCAGTACTTC.

The CDR3 region is CASGTPQETQYF. The CDR3 coding sequence is TGTGCCAGCGGGACACCTCAAGAGACCCAGTACTTC. This chain uses TRBV6-1 with TRBJ2-5; D perhaps matches TRBD1 (6 bases). This CDR3 has 12 amino acids. CDR1 is MNHNS and CDR2 is SASEGT in the germline V gene. V was shortened by 8 bases and J by 2 bases, with 9 bases between the two germline ends.

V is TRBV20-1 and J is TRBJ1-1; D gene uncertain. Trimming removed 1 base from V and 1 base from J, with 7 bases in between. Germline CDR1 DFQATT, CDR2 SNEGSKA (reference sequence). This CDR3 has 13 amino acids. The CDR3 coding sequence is TGCAGTGCTAGAGGAGGGCAGAACACTGAAGCTTTCTTT. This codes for CSARGGQNTEAFF.

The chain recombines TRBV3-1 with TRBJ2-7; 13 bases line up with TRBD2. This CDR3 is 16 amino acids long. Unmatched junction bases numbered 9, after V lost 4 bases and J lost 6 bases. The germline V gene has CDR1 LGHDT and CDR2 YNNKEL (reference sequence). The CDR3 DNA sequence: TGTGCCAGCAGCCCAGCCGGGACTAGCGGGGCCCGCGAGCAGTACTTC. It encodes CASSPAGTSGAREQYF.

The CDR3 nucleotides are TGTGCCAGCAGGATTAGCGGCACAGATACGCAGTATTTT. Translated: CASRISGTDTQYF. The V and J genes are TRBV7-2 and TRBJ2-3; D might be TRBD2 (5 bases). The CDR3 extends over 13 amino acids. V was cut by 6 bases and J by 1 base, with 8 bases left in between. Germline V gene sequence: CDR1 SGHTA, CDR2 FQGNSA.

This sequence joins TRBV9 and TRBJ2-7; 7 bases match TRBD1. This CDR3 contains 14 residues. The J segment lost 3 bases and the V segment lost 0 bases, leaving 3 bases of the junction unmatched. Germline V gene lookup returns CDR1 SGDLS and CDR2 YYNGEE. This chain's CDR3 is CASSVGAGGYEQYF. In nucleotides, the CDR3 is TGTGCCAGCAGCGTAGGTGCAGGGGGCTACGAGCAGTACTTC.

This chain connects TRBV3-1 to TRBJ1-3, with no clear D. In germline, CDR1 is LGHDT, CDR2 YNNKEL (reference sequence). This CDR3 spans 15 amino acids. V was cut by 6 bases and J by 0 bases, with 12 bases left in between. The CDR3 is CASSLLSTSGNTIYF. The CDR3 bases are TGTGCCAGCAGTCTTCTATCGACCTCTGGAAACACCATATATTTT.

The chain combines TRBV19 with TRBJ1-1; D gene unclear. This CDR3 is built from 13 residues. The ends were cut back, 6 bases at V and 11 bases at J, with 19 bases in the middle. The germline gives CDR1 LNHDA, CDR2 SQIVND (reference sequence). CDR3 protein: CASSAIDGSGAFF. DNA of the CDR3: TGTGCCAGTAGCGCGATCGATGGGTCTGGGGCTTTCTTT.

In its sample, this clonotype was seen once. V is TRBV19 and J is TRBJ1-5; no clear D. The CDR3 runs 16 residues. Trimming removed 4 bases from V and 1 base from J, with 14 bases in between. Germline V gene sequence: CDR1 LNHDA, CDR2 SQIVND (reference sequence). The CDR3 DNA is TGTGCCAGTAGTACCCCTAAAGGGTACAGCAATCAGCCCCAGCATTTT. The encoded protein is CASSTPKGYSNQPQHF.